A selection of T cell receptor beta chains follows, all from one sample in a study of control samples from healthy donors and cancer patients. Profiling relied on immunoSEQ multiplex PCR, and the TCRdb table lists in-frame clones only, not all of them. Of 130,000 or so clones listed, over 85% were seen once; the top ten hold 6.5% to 9.5%. Input material: PBMCs. Every receptor here comes from a man aged 50 to 60 with head and neck cancer. Each CDR3 is given with its conserved first and last residue. The D gene is left open where the match is weak. Size is stated for part of the rows, as once, few or many counts, or as a class when the clone is expanded.

D	size	V	J	CDR3
TRBD1	NA	TRBV5-1	TRBJ2-7	CASSSAGTGAYEQYF
NA	NA	TRBV7-2	TRBJ2-7	CASSLGGSGTVGEQYF
NA	NA	TRBV6-5	TRBJ1-5	CAAQGGAHSNQPQHF
NA	NA	TRBV19	TRBJ1-3	CATEGGGLDTIYF
NA	NA	TRBV28	TRBJ1-6	CASSPDGVGFRDSPLHF
NA	NA	TRBV5-5	TRBJ1-4	CASSFPTNEKLFF
TRBD1	NA	TRBV5-1	TRBJ2-7	CASSQGQGHEQYF
NA	NA	TRBV7-2	TRBJ2-1	CAAGTGNEQFF
TRBD1	NA	TRBV7-8	TRBJ2-7	CASSYRDRDSYEQYF
TRBD1	NA	TRBV18	TRBJ2-2	CASPGQGATGELFF
NA	NA	TRBV11-2	TRBJ2-2	CASSSAWSPPLYSGELFF
NA	NA	TRBV18	TRBJ1-2	CASSPMVNSGYEGYTF
NA	NA	TRBV5-3	TRBJ1-5	CARSLIRGHGQPQHF
NA	NA	TRBV4-1	TRBJ2-2	CASSQGRLGELFF
NA	NA	TRBV28	TRBJ2-4	CASSLQAGRNIQYF
NA	NA	TRBV28	TRBJ2-6	CASSSFWGASSGANVLTF
NA	NA	TRBV5-8	TRBJ2-1	CASSLWASGDEQFF
NA	few	TRBV6-5	TRBJ2-5	CALGDVFLGQETQYF
NA	NA	TRBV28	TRBJ1-1	CASRPPGGRPEAFF
NA	NA	TRBV7-9	TRBJ1-2	CASSFDGIYGYTF
NA	NA	TRBV27	TRBJ1-2	CATKTGRSNYGYTF
TRBD2	NA	TRBV5-8	TRBJ2-5	CASRRTGTRLETQYF
NA	NA	TRBV6-2/TRBV6-3	TRBJ2-2	CASSFGRGTGELFF
NA	NA	TRBV6-5	TRBJ2-7	CASIGPTYEQYF
NA	NA	TRBV11-3	TRBJ2-2	CASSLEGTRAGELFF
TRBD1	once	TRBV4-2	TRBJ1-1	CASSQERRTGRSTEAFF
NA	NA	TRBV7-2	TRBJ2-6	CASMLGAGAMGANVLTF
TRBD2	NA	TRBV28	TRBJ2-7	CASSSALAGGPYEQYF
NA	NA	TRBV5-1	TRBJ1-1	CASSLAPGATEAFF
TRBD1	many	TRBV10-3	TRBJ1-1	CAIQGATEAFF
TRBD1	NA	TRBV2	TRBJ1-2	CASSQGARDGYTF
TRBD1	NA	TRBV28	TRBJ2-5	CASSQGTGKETQYF
NA	NA	TRBV7-9	TRBJ1-1	CASSLVPKLNTEAFF
TRBD2	NA	TRBV18	TRBJ2-2	CASSPPGLAGAMNTGELFF
NA	NA	TRBV6-5	TRBJ2-3	CASSYSREARDTQYF
NA	NA	TRBV6-6	TRBJ2-1	CASTEYNEQFF
TRBD1	NA	TRBV7-6	TRBJ2-6	CASSSGTGHSGANVLTF
NA	once	TRBV2	TRBJ1-5	CASSVGHEGEPQHF
NA	NA	TRBV6-1	TRBJ1-2	CASSEGQYGYTF
TRBD2	once	TRBV5-4	TRBJ2-6	CASSLDPGRGSGANVLTF